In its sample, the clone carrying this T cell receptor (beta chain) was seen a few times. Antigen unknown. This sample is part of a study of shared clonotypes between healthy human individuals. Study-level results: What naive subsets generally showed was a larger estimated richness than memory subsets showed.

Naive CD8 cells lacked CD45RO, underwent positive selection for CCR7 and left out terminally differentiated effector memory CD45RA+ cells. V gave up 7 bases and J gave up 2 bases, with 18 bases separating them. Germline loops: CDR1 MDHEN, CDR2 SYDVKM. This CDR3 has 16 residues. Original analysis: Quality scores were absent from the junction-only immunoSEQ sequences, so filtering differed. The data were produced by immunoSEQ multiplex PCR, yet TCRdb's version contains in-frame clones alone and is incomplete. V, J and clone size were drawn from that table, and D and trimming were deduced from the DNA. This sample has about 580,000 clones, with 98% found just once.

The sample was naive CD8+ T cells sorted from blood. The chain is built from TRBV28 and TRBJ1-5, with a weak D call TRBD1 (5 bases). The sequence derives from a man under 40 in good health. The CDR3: CASTSSPSGGNQPQHF. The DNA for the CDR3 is TGTGCCAGCACCTCGTCCCCCTCGGGGGGCAATCAGCCCCAGCATTTT.